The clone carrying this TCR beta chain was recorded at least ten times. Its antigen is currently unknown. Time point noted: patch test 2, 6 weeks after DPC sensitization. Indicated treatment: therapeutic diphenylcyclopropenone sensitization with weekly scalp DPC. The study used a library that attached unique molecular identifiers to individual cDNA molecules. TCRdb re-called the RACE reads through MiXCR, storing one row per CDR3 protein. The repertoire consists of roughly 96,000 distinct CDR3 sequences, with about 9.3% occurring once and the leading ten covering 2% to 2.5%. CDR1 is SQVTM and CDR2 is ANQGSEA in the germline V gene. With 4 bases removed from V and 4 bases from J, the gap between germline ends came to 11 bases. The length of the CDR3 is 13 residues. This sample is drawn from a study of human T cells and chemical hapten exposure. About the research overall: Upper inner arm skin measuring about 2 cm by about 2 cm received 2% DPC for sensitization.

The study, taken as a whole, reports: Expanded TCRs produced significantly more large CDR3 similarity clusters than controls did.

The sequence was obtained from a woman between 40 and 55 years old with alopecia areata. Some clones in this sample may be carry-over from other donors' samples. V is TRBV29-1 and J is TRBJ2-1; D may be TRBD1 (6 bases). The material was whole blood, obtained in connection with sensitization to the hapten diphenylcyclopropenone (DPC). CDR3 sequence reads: CSVVGTRYNEQFF. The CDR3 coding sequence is TGCAGCGTTGTCGGGACAAGGTACAATGAGCAGTTCTTC.